In this sample, the clone carrying this T cell receptor beta chain turned up a few times. Its specificity is not known. These data originate in a study of early T cells in non-severe SARS-CoV-2 infection. Whole-study context: Chains stayed unpaired after sequencing of bulk RNA from unsorted whole blood. General study results and limits: The VDJdb matching leaned toward anti-spike CD8 responses and overlooked private and CD4 specificities.

Unique molecular identifiers (one per individual cDNA molecule) were attached. TCRdb passed the 5' RACE reads through MiXCR, listing each CDR3 protein once. The sample lists about 60,000 distinct CDR3 sequences, 8% to 9.5% occurring once. The CDR3 length is 15 residues. Germline CDR1 SGHTA, CDR2 FQGNSA. V was trimmed by 1 base and J by 5 bases, leaving 11 bases between them. Material: whole blood. The source of this sequence is an adult who was a healthcare worker with PCR-confirmed SARS-CoV-2 infection or an uninfected control (not recorded which). The chain recombines TRBV7-2 with TRBJ2-2; D unresolved. The CDR3 bases are TGTGCCAGCAGCTTAGGTCTCACGGTAACCGGGGAGCTGTTTTTT. This codes for CASSLGLTVTGELFF.